This section outlines one T cell receptor beta chain sequence together with its context. In this sample, this clone turned up once. Its recognized antigen is unknown. Per-base qualities were not stored, and no clone one base away is much larger. The data originate from a study of blood T cell repertoires in COVID-19 (TCRdb year 2020). Regarding the complete study: The collaborator samples originated in the United States, Italy and Spain and spanned the acute and convalescent phases of COVID-19. A freely available public database, intended as a resource for researchers studying the immune response to SARS-CoV-2, is where the repertoires were released. Where available, HLA class I and class II types were taken from metadata supplied by the sample provider and were not determined by assay-based typing. The sample metadata nearly always contained a de-identified subject ID, COVID-19 status, age in years and sex. The material from the prospective study consisted of cDNA or gDNA derived from T cells, B-cell-depleted T cells, or PBMCs. Samples were obtained from the ongoing ImmuneRACE study (first 160 participants) and from over 1,000 subjects provided by 6 global collaborators. Subjects who had been exposed to COVID-19, were actively infected with it, or had recovered from it provided the deeply sampled blood TCRbeta repertoires that made up the dataset.

TCRbeta CDR3 regions were amplified from genomic DNA using the immunoSEQ Assay, a bias-controlled multiplex PCR. On the study's bioinformatics: The number of nucleated cells in each sample was estimated by amplification of reference gene primers within the assay. To quantify the absolute abundance of each unique TCRbeta CDR3 rearrangement, sequence reads were collapsed and filtered. For each sample, productive Simpson clonality was calculated as the square root of Simpson's diversity index across productive rearrangements. In its TCRdb copy, this immuneACCESS table keeps in-frame sequences only and misses some clones. Where compared with another copy, unresolved V genes explain less than half of these, and the others have no known cause. V, J and clone size were drawn from that table, and D and trimming were deduced from the DNA. The sample contains approximately 270,000 clones, about 80% of them found a single time. The ten largest clones take up 8.9% of the sample.

Each collaborating institution followed its own protocols to collect whole blood in K2EDTA tubes. For TCRbeta analysis, collaborators shipped samples in one of three forms: frozen whole blood, isolated PBMCs, or DNA extracted from either of those sample types. Results and caveats for the whole study, not just this receptor: Clinical and demographic metadata were provided uncurated, with the amount varying by source and participant.

The sequenced material came from peripheral blood. This TCR was recovered from a man older than 75 with acute or convalescent COVID-19.

CDR3 protein: CASSLDRGTEAFF. The nucleotide sequence reads as follows: TGCGCCAGCAGCCTGGACAGGGGCACTGAAGCTTTCTTT. Rearrangement joined TRBV5-1 to TRBJ1-1; TRBD1 aligns with 9 central bases. The CDR3 runs 13 residues from the cysteine to the phenylalanine. Only the CDR3 portion is preserved as DNA: 39 bases, with reading frame beginning at the first base. The germline V gene encodes CDR1 SGHRS and CDR2 YFSETQ. Unmatched junction bases come to 2, with V trimmed by 4 bases and J by 4 bases.